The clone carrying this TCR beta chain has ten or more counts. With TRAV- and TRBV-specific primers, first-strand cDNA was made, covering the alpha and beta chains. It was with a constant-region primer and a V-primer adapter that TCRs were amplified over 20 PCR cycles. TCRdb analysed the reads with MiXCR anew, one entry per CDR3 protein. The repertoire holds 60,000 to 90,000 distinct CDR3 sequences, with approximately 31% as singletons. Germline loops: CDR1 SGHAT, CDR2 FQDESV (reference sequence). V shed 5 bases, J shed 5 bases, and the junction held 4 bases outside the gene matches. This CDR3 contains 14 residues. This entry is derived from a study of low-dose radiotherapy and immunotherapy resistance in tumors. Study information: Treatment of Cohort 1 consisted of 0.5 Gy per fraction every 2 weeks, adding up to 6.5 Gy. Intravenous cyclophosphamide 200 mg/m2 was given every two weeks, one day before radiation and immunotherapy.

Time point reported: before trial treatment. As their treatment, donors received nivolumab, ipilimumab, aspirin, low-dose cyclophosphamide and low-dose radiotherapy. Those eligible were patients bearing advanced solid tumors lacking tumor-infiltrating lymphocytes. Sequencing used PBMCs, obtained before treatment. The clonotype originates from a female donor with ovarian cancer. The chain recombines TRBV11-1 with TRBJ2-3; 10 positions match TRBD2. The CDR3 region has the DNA TGTGCCAGCAGCATCGGACTAGCGGAAGATACGCAGTATTTT. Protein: CASSIGLAEDTQYF.